These T cell receptor beta chains were read from a single sample in a study of blood T cell repertoires in COVID-19. Libraries were prepared by immunoSEQ multiplex PCR; TCRdb keeps only in-frame clonotypes and omits some of them. The sample records some 100,000 clones, 85% to 90% being singletons. Sequences were obtained from peripheral blood. Receptors originate from a human donor in a cohort sampled during active COVID-19. CDR3s include the opening cysteine and the closing phenylalanine or tryptophan. D genes are given only for firm matches. Clone size is shown for a subset of rows, as once, few, many or a class of expanded clone.

>few|.|TRBJ1-5|TRBV3-1/TRBV3-2
CASSQDRGRNQPQHF
>.|TRBD1|TRBJ1-3|TRBV18
CASSPPGQHSGNTIYF
>once|.|TRBJ1-3|TRBV5-4
CASSLKATSGNTIYF
>.|.|TRBJ2-4|TRBV5-6
CASSVQTGPWAKNIQYF
>few|TRBD1|TRBJ2-4|TRBV3-1/TRBV3-2
CASSRPRTGNHIVAKNIQYF
>.|TRBD1|TRBJ1-2|TRBV5-4
CASSLPFGQGRDYGYTF
>.|TRBD2|TRBJ2-7|TRBV6-5
CASSRLADSYEQYF
>.|TRBD1|TRBJ2-6|TRBV7-9
CASNEDRGWSGANVLTF
>once|.|TRBJ2-6|TRBV20-1
CSASPSSGANVLTF
>.|.|TRBJ1-1|TRBV5-4
CASSPSAARTEAFF
>.|.|TRBJ2-7|TRBV29-1
CSVEGAKTYEQYF
>.|.|TRBJ1-1|TRBV11-2
CASSLYSEAFF
>few|.|TRBJ2-1|TRBV18
CASSPLGGYNEQFF
>.|TRBD1|TRBJ2-1|TRBV6-6
CASKTFTGGNEQFF
>.|.|TRBJ1-1|TRBV6-5
CASSYGVRVRNTEAFF
>.|TRBD2|TRBJ2-2|TRBV19
CASSILAGASGELFF
>.|.|TRBJ1-2|TRBV9
CASSVRAETNYGYTF
>.|.|TRBJ2-7|TRBV7-2
CASSLAGDRGEQYF
>.|.|TRBJ1-5|TRBV6-5
CASSSLTRGQPQHF
>.|TRBD2|TRBJ2-1|TRBV10-3
CAVKSSGRANEQFF
>.|.|TRBJ1-5|TRBV21-1
CASSKADRGQGCGRGQQPQHF
>.|.|TRBJ1-2|TRBV30
CAWSGEAGYTF